The 7 T cell receptor beta chains below come from one sample, sequenced in a study of healthy donors' naive CD4 and CD8 T cells. A linear amplification protocol produced the TCR libraries from about 510 ng of total RNA. TCRdb itself ran the reads through MiXCR, one entry per CDR3 protein. The sample records approximately 180,000 distinct CDR3 sequences, about 70% being singletons. Specimen: naive CD4+ and CD8+ T cells sorted from blood, pooled from several donors. These receptors all come from a pool of human donors in good health; the sample pools cells from several healthy donors.

The gene calls are TRBV19 and TRBJ1-2; D possibly corresponds to TRBD1 (5 bases). Trimming pared 3 bases from V and 3 bases from J, leaving 11 bases between. CDR1 and CDR2 (germline): LNHDA, SQIVND (reference sequence). This CDR3 has 14 amino acids. The DNA of the CDR3 is TGTGCCAGTAGTATTCAGCGAGGGGACTATGGCTACACCTTC. As protein: CASSIQRGDYGYTF.

The chain employs TRBV29-1 and TRBJ2-1; no clear D. Germline CDR1 SQVTM, CDR2 ANQGSEA. This CDR3 comprises 11 residues. The V gene lost 7 bases and the J gene lost 10 bases, with 14 bases spanning the gap. The CDR3 loop reads CSAYHAREQFF. Written as DNA, the CDR3 is TGCAGCGCCTACCACGCGAGAGAGCAGTTCTTC.

This clonotype was counted between two and nine times. The CDR3 coding sequence is TGTGCCAGCAGACATCCCCTCAGACTAGCGGAACCCTACGAGCAGTACTTC. This translates into CASRHPLRLAEPYEQYF. The J gene is TRBJ2-7, the V gene TRBV28; the match to TRBD2 covers 9 bases. This CDR3 has 17 residues. After removal of 6 bases from V and 2 bases from J, the junction contained 14 bases not matched to a gene. Germline V CDR1 and CDR2: MDHEN, SYDVKM.

The genes are TRBV27 and TRBJ2-1; maybe TRBD2 (6 bases). CDR1 and CDR2 from the germline V gene are MNHEY and SMNVEV (reference sequence). The V gene lost 3 bases and the J gene lost 6 bases, with 12 bases spanning the gap. The CDR3 loop spans 14 amino acids. Written as DNA, the CDR3 is TGTGCCAGCAGTTTCCTGGGAGGTATCAATGAGCAGTTCTTC. It encodes CASSFLGGINEQFF.

The V call is TRBV20-1, the J call TRBJ2-7; 8 bases are shared with TRBD2. CDR3 length: 18 residues. Germline V gene lookup returns CDR1 DFQATT and CDR2 SNEGSKA (reference sequence). After removal of 1 base from V and 3 bases from J, the junction contained 17 bases not matched to a gene. As DNA, the CDR3 is TGCAGTGCTAGAGGGCTAGATCTAGATCGACTAGCGAACTACGAGCAGTACTTC. It translates to CSARGLDLDRLANYEQYF.

This chain uses TRBV29-1 with TRBJ2-7; 8 bases agree with TRBD1. This CDR3 is built from 13 residues. Per the germline V gene, CDR1 is SQVTM and CDR2 is ANQGSEA. The J segment lost 0 bases and the V segment lost 5 bases, leaving 3 bases of the junction unmatched. CDR3 sequence reads: CSVRDRGSYEQYF. The CDR3 region has the DNA TGCAGCGTTAGAGACAGGGGCTCCTACGAGCAGTACTTC.

The chain links TRBV6-2 or TRBV6-3 to TRBJ1-1; D gene ambiguous. The CDR3 loop spans 14 amino acids. Trimming took 4 bases from V and 0 from J, leaving 9 bases between them. Germline V CDR1 and CDR2: MNHEY, SVGEGT. DNA for the CDR3: TGTGCCAGCAGTTCATCGGGGATGAACACTGAAGCTTTCTTT. Encoded protein: CASSSSGMNTEAFF.